This T cell receptor beta chain derives from a study of blood T cell repertoires in COVID-19. The CDR3 covers 14 residues. Germline CDR1 reads MRHNA; CDR2 reads SNTAGT. The junction had 6 bases not matched to a gene; V was cut back by 8 bases and J by 3 bases. Profiled with immunoSEQ multiplex PCR; TCRdb holds only in-frame clones, not every one. The sample shows about 84,000 clones, 83% of them seen only once. The chain joins TRBV6-4 to TRBJ2-3; TRBD2 aligns across 9 bases. The source is a woman older than 75 with acute or convalescent COVID-19. Input material: peripheral blood. CDR3 sequence reads: CASSSGRMTDTQYF. In DNA form, the CDR3 reads TGTGCCAGCTCAAGCGGGAGGATGACAGATACGCAGTATTTT.